These T cell receptor beta chains were read from a single sample in a study of shared clonotypes between healthy human individuals. Some clones are missing from TCRdb's copy, which holds only in-frame ones; the method was immunoSEQ multiplex PCR. The sample holds approximately 500,000 clones; almost 80% are singletons and the top ten take around 12%. The source material was PBMCs. The receptor set was obtained from a woman in her 40s in good health. Some clones in this sample may be carry-over from other donors' samples. The CDR3 runs from the conserved cysteine through the conserved F or W. Each record gives: clone size, V gene, J gene, D gene, CDR3 DNA, CDR3 protein. The D gene is left open where the match is weak. The size entry is marked missing in some rows and otherwise reads once, few, many or a size class.

size: -; V: TRBV25-1; J: TRBJ1-1; D: -; DNA: TGTGCCAGCAGTGAATATCGGGCAGAGAGTGAAGCTTTCTTT; CDR3: CASSEYRAESEAFF
size: -; V: TRBV9; J: TRBJ2-2; D: -; DNA: TGTGCCAGCACCGGTGGGGGAGTAGGAACCGGGGAGCTGTTTTTT; CDR3: CASTGGGVGTGELFF
size: -; V: TRBV28; J: TRBJ2-7; D: -; DNA: TGTGCCAGCGTCGGGACACCACCTTCCGGAGAGCAGTACTTC; CDR3: CASVGTPPSGEQYF
size: once; V: TRBV4-3; J: TRBJ2-7; D: TRBD2; DNA: TGCGCCAGCAGCCAAGAAGCTGCTAGCGGTTACGAGCAGTACTTC; CDR3: CASSQEAASGYEQYF
size: -; V: TRBV5-4; J: TRBJ2-7; D: -; DNA: TGTGCCAGCAGCCCGGGGGCGGCGGGGGACCTCTACGAGCAGTACTTC; CDR3: CASSPGAAGDLYEQYF
size: -; V: TRBV30; J: TRBJ2-2; D: -; DNA: TGTGCCTGGAGTGTAGGCGGACAGAACACCGGGGAGCTGTTTTTT; CDR3: CAWSVGGQNTGELFF
size: -; V: TRBV27; J: TRBJ1-5; D: -; DNA: TGTGCCAGCAGTTTGATCGGGGGCAGCAATCAGCCCCAGCATTTT; CDR3: CASSLIGGSNQPQHF
size: once; V: TRBV5-1; J: TRBJ2-1; D: -; DNA: TGCGCCAGCAGCCCCATTGGGACGAGCTCCTACAATGAGCAGTTCTTC; CDR3: CASSPIGTSSYNEQFF
size: -; V: TRBV6-6; J: TRBJ1-4; D: TRBD1; DNA: TGTGCCAGCAGTTACTCGGGACAGGGTAATGAAAAACTGTTTTTT; CDR3: CASSYSGQGNEKLFF
size: many; V: TRBV29-1; J: TRBJ2-7; D: TRBD1; DNA: TGCAGCGTTGTATACGGGGGGACAGGGATCTACGAGCAGTACTTC; CDR3: CSVVYGGTGIYEQYF
size: few; V: TRBV9; J: TRBJ2-1; D: TRBD2; DNA: TGTGCCAGCAGCGAGGGGACTAGCGGGAGTACGTACAATGAGCAGTTCTTC; CDR3: CASSEGTSGSTYNEQFF
size: -; V: TRBV10-3; J: TRBJ2-1; D: TRBD2; DNA: TGTGCCTCCAAGCGGGAGGGCCTGAATGAGCAGTTCTTC; CDR3: CASKREGLNEQFF
size: -; V: TRBV28; J: TRBJ2-3; D: TRBD2; DNA: TGTGCCAGCAGTTTTCGGCGGGACTACAGCACAGATACGCAGTATTTT; CDR3: CASSFRRDYSTDTQYF
size: -; V: TRBV2; J: TRBJ1-1; D: -; DNA: TGTGCCAGCAGTGAAGACAGATGGAACACTGAAGCTTTCTTT; CDR3: CASSEDRWNTEAFF
size: -; V: TRBV10-2; J: TRBJ2-7; D: -; DNA: TGCGCCAGCAGTGAGCCAAGGGGTGATACCTACGAGCAGTACTTC; CDR3: CASSEPRGDTYEQYF
size: -; V: TRBV28; J: TRBJ1-1; D: -; DNA: TGTGCCAGCAGTTTACGGGCGAACACTGAAGCTTTCTTT; CDR3: CASSLRANTEAFF
size: -; V: TRBV5-4; J: TRBJ1-2; D: -; DNA: TGTGCCAGCAGCTTGGGCCAGTATGGCTACACCTTC; CDR3: CASSLGQYGYTF
size: -; V: TRBV28; J: TRBJ1-1; D: TRBD1; DNA: TGTGCCAGCAGTTCCAGGGGGCTGAGCACTGAAGCTTTCTTT; CDR3: CASSSRGLSTEAFF
size: -; V: TRBV27; J: TRBJ2-1; D: TRBD2; DNA: TGTGCCAGCATCCCAAGGTGGACTAGCGGACTCGTATATGAGCAGTTCTTC; CDR3: CASIPRWTSGLVYEQFF
size: many; V: TRBV2; J: TRBJ1-2; D: -; DNA: TGTGCCAGCAGGGAGGACAAATACACCTTC; CDR3: CASREDKYTF
size: -; V: TRBV7-9; J: TRBJ2-1; D: -; DNA: TGTGCCAGCAGCTTAACTATCTCGCACAATGAGCAGTTCTTC; CDR3: CASSLTISHNEQFF
size: once; V: TRBV28; J: TRBJ2-7; D: -; DNA: TGTGCCAGCAATATACCAGGGGGGGACTACGAGCAGTACTTC; CDR3: CASNIPGGDYEQYF
size: -; V: TRBV19; J: TRBJ2-5; D: -; DNA: TGTGCCAGTAGTCCGCGGACAGTATCAGCGTCGGAGACCCAGTACTTC; CDR3: CASSPRTVSASETQYF
size: -; V: TRBV6-1; J: TRBJ1-4; D: TRBD1; DNA: TGTGCCAGCAGCCGACAGGGGGCCATTGAAAAACTGTTTTTT; CDR3: CASSRQGAIEKLFF
size: -; V: TRBV7-2; J: TRBJ2-2; D: -; DNA: TGTGCCAGCAGTAATTCCGGGACAAGCAACACCGGGGAGCTGTTTTTT; CDR3: CASSNSGTSNTGELFF
size: -; V: TRBV29-1; J: TRBJ2-5; D: -; DNA: TGCAGCATGTCTAACTGGCAGCGGGACATAAAGACCCAGTACTTC; CDR3: CSMSNWQRDIKTQYF
size: -; V: TRBV9; J: TRBJ2-3; D: -; DNA: TGTGCCAGCAGCGTAGTCCAGGGCACAGATACGCAGTATTTT; CDR3: CASSVVQGTDTQYF
size: -; V: TRBV5-5; J: TRBJ1-1; D: TRBD1; DNA: TGTGCCAGCAGTTTCGACAGGGCCGAAGCTTTCTTT; CDR3: CASSFDRAEAFF
size: -; V: TRBV19; J: TRBJ2-5; D: -; DNA: TGTGCCAGTAGACAGGCTGGGCAGGGGCAAGAGACCCAGTACTTC; CDR3: CASRQAGQGQETQYF
size: -; V: TRBV6-4; J: TRBJ2-3; D: TRBD2; DNA: TGTGCCAGCAGCGCGACTAGCGGGAGGGCTGGCGATACGCAGTATTTT; CDR3: CASSATSGRAGDTQYF
size: -; V: TRBV7-3; J: TRBJ1-2; D: -; DNA: TGTGCCAGCAGCTTAGGGTTGGCTGGCTACACCTTC; CDR3: CASSLGLAGYTF
size: once; V: TRBV30; J: TRBJ2-5; D: -; DNA: TGTGCCTGGAATGTGGGGGGGACCCAGTACTTC; CDR3: CAWNVGGTQYF
size: -; V: TRBV5-4; J: TRBJ2-5; D: -; DNA: TGTGCCAGCAGCCCTGTTCGGGGGGAGACCCAGTACTTC; CDR3: CASSPVRGETQYF
size: -; V: TRBV19; J: TRBJ2-2; D: TRBD1; DNA: TGTGCCAGTAGTAGTAGGACAGGGTTTTCGAACACCGGGGAGCTGTTTTTT; CDR3: CASSSRTGFSNTGELFF
size: few; V: TRBV6-5; J: TRBJ1-3; D: -; DNA: TGTGCCAGTACCGGCTCTGGAAACACCATATATTTT; CDR3: CASTGSGNTIYF
size: -; V: TRBV4-2; J: TRBJ2-7; D: TRBD2; DNA: TGTGCCAGCAGCCAAGACCCGAGGGACCCGGGACTAGCGGGGCACGAGCAGTACTTC; CDR3: CASSQDPRDPGLAGHEQYF
size: -; V: TRBV7-2; J: TRBJ2-7; D: TRBD1; DNA: TGTGCCAGCAGCCACCGACAGGGGTCGTCCTACGAGCAGTACTTC; CDR3: CASSHRQGSSYEQYF
size: -; V: TRBV7-8; J: TRBJ2-7; D: -; DNA: TGTGCCAGCAGCTTAGGTCCAGAACCGATGGGCGAGCAGTACTTC; CDR3: CASSLGPEPMGEQYF
size: -; V: TRBV11-2; J: TRBJ2-3; D: -; DNA: TGTGCCAGCAGCTTTGGTCCTAATACGCAGTATTTT; CDR3: CASSFGPNTQYF
size: once; V: TRBV7-2; J: TRBJ2-7; D: TRBD2; DNA: TGTGCCAGCAGCTGGGTAGCGGGGGCCTACGAGCAGTACTTC; CDR3: CASSWVAGAYEQYF
size: -; V: TRBV4-2; J: TRBJ2-7; D: TRBD2; DNA: TGTGCCAGCAGCCCTCTCCCCCGGGACATGAGCTGGAGTGGGACTAGCGAAACCTACGAGCAGTACTTC; CDR3: CASSPLPRDMSWSGTSETYEQYF
size: -; V: TRBV2; J: TRBJ2-5; D: TRBD1; DNA: TGTGCCAGCAGTGAGACAGGGGGCAGGGAGACCCAGTACTTC; CDR3: CASSETGGRETQYF
size: -; V: TRBV7-2; J: TRBJ2-7; D: TRBD2; DNA: TGTGCCAGCAGCTTAGTAGCGGGAGCCTACGAGCAGTACTTC; CDR3: CASSLVAGAYEQYF
size: -; V: TRBV7-6; J: TRBJ1-5; D: -; DNA: TGTGCCAGCAGCCCAATTCGTTCCAATCAGCCCCAGCATTTT; CDR3: CASSPIRSNQPQHF
size: -; V: TRBV6-6; J: TRBJ1-2; D: -; DNA: TGTGCCAGCAGTTACATTTCAGGGGACTATGGCTACACCTTC; CDR3: CASSYISGDYGYTF
size: few; V: TRBV6-6; J: TRBJ1-5; D: -; DNA: TGTGCCAGCAGTTCCACGACGGATCAGCCCCAGCATTTT; CDR3: CASSSTTDQPQHF
size: few; V: TRBV6-1; J: TRBJ2-7; D: -; DNA: TGTGCCAGCAGTGAAGCGGGAAAATACGAGCAGTACTTC; CDR3: CASSEAGKYEQYF
size: -; V: TRBV30; J: TRBJ2-3; D: TRBD2; DNA: TGTGCCTGGAGTCCCGGGACTAGCGAAGCAGATACGCAGTATTTT; CDR3: CAWSPGTSEADTQYF
size: -; V: TRBV27; J: TRBJ2-7; D: TRBD2; DNA: TGTGCCAGTAGGAGGAGCGGGGCCTCCTACGAGCAGTACTTC; CDR3: CASRRSGASYEQYF
size: -; V: TRBV30; J: TRBJ1-4; D: -; DNA: TGTGCCTGGGCCTACACAACTAATGAAAAACTGTTTTTT; CDR3: CAWAYTTNEKLFF
size: -; V: TRBV11-2; J: TRBJ2-2; D: TRBD2; DNA: TGTGCCAGCAGCTTAGGATCGTGGGGAGGGTCCACCGGGGAGCTGTTTTTT; CDR3: CASSLGSWGGSTGELFF
size: -; V: TRBV6-5; J: TRBJ2-7; D: -; DNA: TGTGCCAGCAGTTATAGGGGCTTGGGAGAGCAGTACTTC; CDR3: CASSYRGLGEQYF
size: -; V: TRBV2; J: TRBJ2-1; D: -; DNA: TGTGCCATCGTTTCAGGGTCAAGCTCCTACAATGAGCAGTTCTTC; CDR3: CAIVSGSSSYNEQFF